This entry lists 15 T cell receptor beta chains sequenced from one sample in a study of spatial heterogeneity in lung cancer. The time point is: sample taken at primary tumor resection. From tumor, nontumor lung or frozen PBMC, whole RNA was taken unsorted for sequencing. Each CDR3 protein is one row after TCRdb ran MiXCR on the 5' RACE reads. The table has tens of thousands of distinct CDR3 sequences, roughly 13% seen once. Specimen: PBMCs, collected at surgery. Receptors were obtained from a male donor with early-stage non-small cell lung cancer.

This clonotype was seen repeatedly, ten times or more. CDR3 loop: CASIEGGTDTQYF. Here the CDR3 DNA reads TGTGCCAGCATCGAGGGAGGCACAGATACGCAGTATTTT. The chain carries TRBV28 and TRBJ2-3; D perhaps matches TRBD2 (5 bases). V shed 7 bases and J shed 1 base, with 9 bases lying between them. Germline CDR1 is MDHEN and CDR2 is SYDVKM. The CDR3 sequence is 13 residues long.

This clonotype was observed a handful of times. The J gene is TRBJ2-1, the V gene TRBV7-9, with TRBD2 identical over 13 bases. The CDR3 totals 15 residues. Germline V gives CDR1 SEHNR, CDR2 FQNEAQ (reference sequence). V trimming: 4 bases; J trimming: 7 bases; junction bases outside the gene matches: 4. This CDR3 is CASSSWTSGSNEQFF. CDR3 nucleotide sequence: TGTGCCAGCAGCTCCTGGACTAGCGGGAGTAATGAGCAGTTCTTC. Supplemented by reference TRBV7-9 and TRBJ2-1, the full variable domain reads DTGVSQNPRHKITKRGQNVTFRCDPISEHNRLYWYRQTLGQGPEFLTYFQNEAQLEKSRLLSDRFSAERPKGSFSTLEIQRTEQGDSAMYLCASSSWTSGSNEQFFGPGTRLTVL.

The chain couples TRBV12-3 or TRBV12-4 to TRBJ1-5, with unresolved D. This CDR3 has 12 residues. V lost 5 bases and J 6 bases, leaving 8 bases between the germline ends. The CDR3 nucleotides read TGTGCCAGCAGTCCCGGACCTCAGCCCCAGCATTTT. This gives the protein CASSPGPQPQHF.

The chain employs TRBV5-5 and TRBJ2-1, with 7 nucleotides matching TRBD1. This CDR3 spans 15 amino acids. Germline lookup yields CDR1 SGHKS and CDR2 YYEKEE (reference sequence). V lost 4 bases to trimming and J lost 6 bases; unmatched junction nucleotides: 10. This chain's CDR3 is CASSTSGTALNEQFF. The CDR3, as DNA: TGTGCCAGCAGCACGTCTGGGACAGCTCTCAATGAGCAGTTCTTC.

This clonotype was recorded many times. The chain joins TRBV5-4 to TRBJ1-2, with D perhaps TRBD1 (6 bases). The CDR3 loop spans 14 amino acids. CDR1 is SGHNT and CDR2 is YYREEE in the germline V gene (reference sequence). Trimming shortened V by 2 bases and J by 2 bases, and 10 bases separated the two germline ends. The CDR3 reads CASSFGQGNYGYTF. The CDR3 DNA follows: TGTGCCAGCAGCTTTGGTCAGGGGAACTATGGCTACACCTTC.

The rearrangement joins TRBV2 to TRBJ1-5, with TRBD1 as a possible D gene (5 bases). V lost 3 bases and J lost 5, with 11 bases in between. CDR3 length equals 14 residues. Germline loops: CDR1 SNHLY, CDR2 FYNNEI. CDR3 nucleotides: TGTGCCAGCAGTGATTTCGGGGACTATCAGCCCCAGCATTTT. Translating gives CASSDFGDYQPQHF. The full variable domain, its missing parts supplied by reference TRBV2 and TRBJ1-5, is EPEVTQTPSHQVTQMGQEVILRCVPISNHLYFYWYRQILGQKVEFLVSFYNNEISEKSEIFDDQFSVERPDGSNFTLKIRSTKLEDSAMYFCASSDFGDYQPQHFGDGTRLSIL.

The table lists this clonotype with many counts. V usage is TRBV28 and J usage is TRBJ1-4; 8 nucleotides agree with TRBD1. After removal of 3 bases from V and 10 bases from J, the junction contained 10 bases not matched to a gene. The germline V gene encodes CDR1 MDHEN and CDR2 SYDVKM. This CDR3 is 15 amino acids long. The CDR3 region has the DNA TGTGCCAGCAGTTTTCCCGGGGACAGGAAAACAAAACTGTTTTTT. Its protein product is CASSFPGDRKTKLFF.

This clonotype has a handful of counts. J is TRBJ2-1 and V is TRBV7-2; TRBD2 might be the D (5 bases). Germline V lookup: CDR1 SGHTA, CDR2 FQGNSA. The CDR3 spans 13 residues. The V and J ends lost 3 bases and 8 bases respectively, with 11 bases between them. The CDR3 region is CASSFPTNDEQFF. CDR3 DNA: TGTGCCAGCAGCTTCCCGACTAACGATGAGCAGTTCTTC.

This chain links TRBV19 with TRBJ2-1, with unresolved D. V shed 7 bases and J shed 5 bases, with 15 bases lying between them. Per germline, CDR1 LNHDA and CDR2 SQIVND (reference sequence). The CDR3 spans 14 residues. The CDR3 coding sequence is TGTGCCAGTACCCTCCTCGCGTTCGACAATGAGCAGTTCTTC. Its protein product is CASTLLAFDNEQFF.

The V and J genes are TRBV5-1 and TRBJ2-1; 7 bases fit TRBD1. Germline loops: CDR1 SGHRS, CDR2 YFSETQ. This CDR3 region has 14 residues. V trimming: 4 bases; J trimming: 4 bases; junction bases outside the gene matches: 5. DNA for the CDR3: TGCGCCAGCAGCACGACAGGGATTTACAATGAGCAGTTCTTC. Protein: CASSTTGIYNEQFF.

This clonotype was seen ten or more times. The chain joins TRBV29-1 to TRBJ2-3; D not resolved. Trimming removed 6 bases at V and 5 bases at J, with 12 bases between. Germline V gene data show CDR1 as SQVTM and CDR2 as ANQGSEA. The CDR3 length is 12 residues. As DNA, the CDR3 is TGCAGCGTCCTCACTTATCTAGATACGCAGTATTTT. It yields the protein CSVLTYLDTQYF.

The chain couples TRBV5-5 to TRBJ1-1, with D possibly matching TRBD1 (6 bases). Germline V gene data show CDR1 as SGHKS and CDR2 as YYEKEE (reference sequence). V dropped 2 bases and J dropped 1 base, with 9 bases sitting between them. The CDR3 sequence is 14 residues long. CDR3 bases: TGTGCCAGCAGCTTTTCGGGGGCGAACACTGAAGCTTTCTTT. Amino acid sequence: CASSFSGANTEAFF. The full variable domain, rest sourced from reference TRBV5-5 and TRBJ1-1, is DAGVTQSPTHLIKTRGQQVTLRCSPISGHKSVSWYQQVLGQGPQFIFQYYEKEERGRGNFPDRFSARQFPNYSSELNVNALLLGDSALYLCASSFSGANTEAFFGQGTRLTVV.

This clonotype was observed a few times. This chain connects TRBV7-3 to TRBJ2-7; 12 positions agree with TRBD2. Losses at the gene ends were 5 bases for V and 7 bases for J; bases not matched to a gene: 9. The CDR3 runs to 15 residues. Germline assignment: CDR1 SGHTA and CDR2 FQGTGA. The CDR3 coding sequence is TGTGCCAGCAGCATTGCTAGCGGGAGGGCTTCAGAGCAGTACTTC. It translates to CASSIASGRASEQYF. Together with reference TRBV7-3 and TRBJ2-7, the CDR3 gives the full variable domain: GAGVSQTPSNKVTEKGKYVELRCDPISGHTALYWYRQSLGQGPEFLIYFQGTGAADDSGLPNDRFFAVRPEGSVSTLKIQRTERGDSAVYLCASSIASGRASEQYFGPGTRLTVT.

This sequence joins TRBV6-2 or TRBV6-3 and TRBJ1-1; 7 bases map to TRBD1. CDR1 MNHEY and CDR2 SVGEGT come from the germline V gene. V shed 5 bases, J shed 0 bases, and the junction held 18 bases outside the gene matches. The CDR3 has 19 amino acids. The CDR3 spells CASSNYLTPGQNLNTEAFF. The CDR3 DNA sequence: TGTGCCAGCAGTAACTACTTAACACCGGGACAGAATTTGAACACTGAAGCTTTCTTT.

This clonotype was seen a few times. The V and J genes are TRBV11-1 and TRBJ1-1, with a weak D call TRBD1 (5 bases). CDR3 length: 14 residues. The V end was cut by 6 bases, the J end by 0 bases, with 11 bases between. In germline, CDR1 is SGHAT, CDR2 FQDESV (reference sequence). CDR3 sequence reads: CASRPRGMNTEAFF. CDR3 coding DNA: TGTGCCAGCAGGCCGCGGGGCATGAACACTGAAGCTTTCTTT.